The T cell receptor beta chain described here comes from a study of CD8+CD57+ T cells in acquired aplastic anemia. This CDR3 is built from 15 residues. Germline lookup yields CDR1 SNHLY and CDR2 FYNNEI. V trimming: 1 base; J trimming: 5 bases; junction bases outside the gene matches: 4. This clonotype was found once. What it binds is not known. Given the absence of the conserved phenylalanine or tryptophan at the CDR3 end, a read error is likely. Study outcomes and limitations: Fewer than 30 CD8+ CDR3 sequences were shared between patients and controls.

TCR beta VDJ and CDR3 profiles were obtained from a genomic DNA template. TCRdb called the reads again in MiXCR, with one record for every CDR3 protein. The sample lists roughly 61,000 distinct CDR3 sequences, under 55% occurring once. The sample taken for sequencing was sorted CD4+, CD8+, or CD8+CD57+ T cells (not recorded which) from PBMCs. This TCR derives from a human donor in good health, serving as a control. This sequence joins TRBV2 and TRBJ2-2, with 7 positions matching TRBD2. CDR3 sequence: CASSEVASGTGELFL. Written as DNA, the CDR3 is TGTGCCAGCAGTGAAGTGGCTAGCGGAACCGGGGAGCTGTTTCTT.